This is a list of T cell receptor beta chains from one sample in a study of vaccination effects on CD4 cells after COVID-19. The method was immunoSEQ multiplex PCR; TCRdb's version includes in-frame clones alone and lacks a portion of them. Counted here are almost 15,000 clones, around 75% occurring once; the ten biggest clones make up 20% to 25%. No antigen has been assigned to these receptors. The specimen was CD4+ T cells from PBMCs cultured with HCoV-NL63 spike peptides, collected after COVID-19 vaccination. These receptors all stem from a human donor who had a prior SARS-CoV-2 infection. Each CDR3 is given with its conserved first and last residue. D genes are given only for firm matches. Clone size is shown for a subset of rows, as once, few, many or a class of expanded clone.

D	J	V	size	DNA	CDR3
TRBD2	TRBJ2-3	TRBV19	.	TGTGCCAGTACCCCGACTAGCGGGGGGGCCGGAGATACGCAGTATTTT	CASTPTSGGAGDTQYF
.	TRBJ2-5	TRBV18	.	TGTGCCACCTCACCATTGCCCCAAGAGACCCAGTACTTC	CATSPLPQETQYF
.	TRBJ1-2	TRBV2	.	TGTGCCAGCAGTGATCCCCCGGGACGCTACACCTTC	CASSDPPGRYTF
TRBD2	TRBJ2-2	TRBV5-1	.	TGCGCCAGCAGCTTGCCCCTAGCGGTTAAGAGGACCGGGGAGCTGTTTTTT	CASSLPLAVKRTGELFF
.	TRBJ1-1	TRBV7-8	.	TGTGCCAGCAGCCCCAGGTGGGTCGGGAACACTGAAGCTTTCTTT	CASSPRWVGNTEAFF
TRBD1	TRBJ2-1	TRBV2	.	TGTGCCAGCGGGGACAGCTCCTACAATGAGCAGTTCTTC	CASGDSSYNEQFF
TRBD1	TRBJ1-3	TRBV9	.	TGTGCCAGCAGCCTCACAGGGGTGGCGGGAAACACCATATATTTT	CASSLTGVAGNTIYF
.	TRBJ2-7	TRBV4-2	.	TGTGCCAGCAGCCTTGGGGCGACAGGCGGTGCCTACGAGCAGTACTTC	CASSLGATGGAYEQYF
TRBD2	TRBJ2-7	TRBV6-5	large	TGTGCCAGCGGGGCGGGAGGCACTTCCTCCTACGAGCAGTACTTC	CASGAGGTSSYEQYF
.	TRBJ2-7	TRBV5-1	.	TGCGCCAGCACGGGACGTAATGCCTACGAGCAGTACTTC	CASTGRNAYEQYF
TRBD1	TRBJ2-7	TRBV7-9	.	TGTGCCAGCAGCTTATTAGACAGGGGGTTGAGGTACTTC	CASSLLDRGLRYF
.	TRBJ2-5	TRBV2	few	TGTGCCAGCAGTTACAGCCAAGAGACCCAGTACTTC	CASSYSQETQYF
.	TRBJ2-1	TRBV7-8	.	TGTGCCAGCAGGCTTTATACCGGGGTATACAATGAGCAGTTCTTC	CASRLYTGVYNEQFF
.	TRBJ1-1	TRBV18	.	TGTGCCAGCTACAGGGCACTCCGACAAGTCGACACTGAAGCTTTCTTT	CASYRALRQVDTEAFF
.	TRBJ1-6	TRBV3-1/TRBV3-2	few	TGTGCCAGCAGTCATGGGACGGCGTGGGGCTCACCCCTCCACTTT	CASSHGTAWGSPLHF
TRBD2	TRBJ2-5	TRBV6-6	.	TGTGCCAGCCCCCGGGCCCCGGGACTAGGAGAGACCCAGTACTTC	CASPRAPGLGETQYF
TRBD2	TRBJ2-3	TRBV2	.	TGTGCCAGCATAGCGGGGGGATACGAACCAGATACGCAGTATTTT	CASIAGGYEPDTQYF
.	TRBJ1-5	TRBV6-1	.	TGTGCCAGCAGTGATCAGGGATGGTACGGGGATCAGCCCCAGCATTTT	CASSDQGWYGDQPQHF
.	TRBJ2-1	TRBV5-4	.	TGTGCCAGCAGCTTTGGGGCGGGACGCCGGAATGAGCAGTTCTTC	CASSFGAGRRNEQFF
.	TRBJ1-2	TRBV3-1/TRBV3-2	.	TGTGCCAGCAGCCTAAACAGCTATGGCTACACCTTC	CASSLNSYGYTF
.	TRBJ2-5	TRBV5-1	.	TGCGCCAGCAGCTTGTTTAGCTTGGAGACCCAGTACTTC	CASSLFSLETQYF
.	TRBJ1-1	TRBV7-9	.	TGTGCCAGCAGCTCGGGAACGTATGGAGCTGCTGAAGCTTTCTTT	CASSSGTYGAAEAFF
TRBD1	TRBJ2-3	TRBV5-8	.	TGTGCCAGCAGCTTCAATGACGACAGGGCGGCAGATACGCAGTATTTT	CASSFNDDRAADTQYF
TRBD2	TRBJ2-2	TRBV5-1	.	TGCGCCAGCAGCACGGGACTAGCGGGGGAGCTGTTTTTT	CASSTGLAGELFF
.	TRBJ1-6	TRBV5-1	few	TGCGCCAGCAGCTTGGGGGACATCTACAATTCACCCCTCCACTTT	CASSLGDIYNSPLHF
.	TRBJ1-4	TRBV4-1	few	TGCGCCAGCAGCCCCAAGATTATCAATCTTGGAGGTGAAAAACTGTTTTTT	CASSPKIINLGGEKLFF
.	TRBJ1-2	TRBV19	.	TGTGCCAGTAGTATCCCCGGACAGCTAAGTGGCTACACCTTC	CASSIPGQLSGYTF
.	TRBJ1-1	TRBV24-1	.	TGTGCCACCAGTGACCCTGCTAGGGCCACTGAAGCTTTCTTT	CATSDPARATEAFF